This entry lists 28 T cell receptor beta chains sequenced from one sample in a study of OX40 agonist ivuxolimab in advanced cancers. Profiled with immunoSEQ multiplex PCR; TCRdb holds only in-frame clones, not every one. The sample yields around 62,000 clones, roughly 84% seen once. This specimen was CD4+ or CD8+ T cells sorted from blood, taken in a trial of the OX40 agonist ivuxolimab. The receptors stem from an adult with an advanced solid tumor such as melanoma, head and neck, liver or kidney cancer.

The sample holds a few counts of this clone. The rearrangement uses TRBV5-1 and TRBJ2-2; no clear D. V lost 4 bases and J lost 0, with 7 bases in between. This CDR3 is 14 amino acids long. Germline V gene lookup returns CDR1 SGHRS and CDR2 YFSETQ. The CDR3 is CASSGLANTGELFF. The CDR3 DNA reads TGCGCCAGCAGCGGCCTAGCGAACACCGGGGAGCTGTTTTTT.

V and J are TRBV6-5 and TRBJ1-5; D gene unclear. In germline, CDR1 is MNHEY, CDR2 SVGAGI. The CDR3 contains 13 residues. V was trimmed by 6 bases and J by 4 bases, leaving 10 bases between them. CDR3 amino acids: CASSPLLNQPQHF. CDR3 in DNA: TGTGCCAGCAGCCCACTTCTGAATCAGCCCCAGCATTTT.

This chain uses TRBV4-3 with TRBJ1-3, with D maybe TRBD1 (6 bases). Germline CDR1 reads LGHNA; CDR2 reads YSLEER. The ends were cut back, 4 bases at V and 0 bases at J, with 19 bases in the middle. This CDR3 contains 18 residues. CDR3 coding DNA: TGCGCCAGCAGCCGGTACGGAGGGGGAGGGGACTCTGGAAACACCATATATTTT. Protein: CASSRYGGGGDSGNTIYF.

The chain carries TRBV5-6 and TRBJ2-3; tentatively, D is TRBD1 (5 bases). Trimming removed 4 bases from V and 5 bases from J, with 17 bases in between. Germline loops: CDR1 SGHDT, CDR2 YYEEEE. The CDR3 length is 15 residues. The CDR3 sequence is CASSILGGHGDTQYF. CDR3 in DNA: TGTGCCAGCAGCATTCTGGGCGGACATGGAGATACGCAGTATTTT.

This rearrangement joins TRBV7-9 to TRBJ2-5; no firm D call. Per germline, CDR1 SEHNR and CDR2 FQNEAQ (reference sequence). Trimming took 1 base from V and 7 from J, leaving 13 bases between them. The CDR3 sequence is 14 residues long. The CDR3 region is CASSLDVHAGTQYF. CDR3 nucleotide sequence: TGTGCCAGCAGCTTAGATGTTCATGCTGGGACCCAGTACTTC.

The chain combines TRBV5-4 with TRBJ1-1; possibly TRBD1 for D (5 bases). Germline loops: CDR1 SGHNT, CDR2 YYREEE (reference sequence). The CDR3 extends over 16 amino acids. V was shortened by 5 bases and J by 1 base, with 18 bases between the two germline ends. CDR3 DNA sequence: TGTGCCAGCAGACCAACCTCCGGGACCCCGAACACTGAAGCTTTCTTT. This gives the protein CASRPTSGTPNTEAFF.

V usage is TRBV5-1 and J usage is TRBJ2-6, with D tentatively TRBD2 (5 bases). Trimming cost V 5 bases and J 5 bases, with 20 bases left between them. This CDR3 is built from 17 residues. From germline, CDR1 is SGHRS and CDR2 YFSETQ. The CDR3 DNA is TGCGCCAGCAGGCATGGAGGTTCACAAAGTCGGGCCAACGTCCTGACTTTC. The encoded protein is CASRHGGSQSRANVLTF.

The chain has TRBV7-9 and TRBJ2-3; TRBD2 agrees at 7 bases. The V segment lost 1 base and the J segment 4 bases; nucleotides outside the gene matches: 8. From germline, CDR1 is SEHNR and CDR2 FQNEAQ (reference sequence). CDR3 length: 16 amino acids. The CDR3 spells CASSLDPGGNPDTQYF. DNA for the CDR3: TGTGCCAGCAGCTTAGATCCCGGGGGGAACCCAGATACGCAGTATTTT. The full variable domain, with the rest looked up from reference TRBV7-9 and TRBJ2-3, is DTGVSQNPRHKITKRGQNVTFRCDPISEHNRLYWYRQTLGQGPEFLTYFQNEAQLEKSRLLSDRFSAERPKGSFSTLEIQRTEQGDSAMYLCASSLDPGGNPDTQYFGPGTRLTVL.

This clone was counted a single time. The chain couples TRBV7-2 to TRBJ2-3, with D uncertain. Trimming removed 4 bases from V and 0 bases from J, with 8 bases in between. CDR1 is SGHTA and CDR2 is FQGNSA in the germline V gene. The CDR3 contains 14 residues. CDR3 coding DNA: TGTGCCAGCAGCTGGCGGCGGAGCACAGATACGCAGTATTTT. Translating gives CASSWRRSTDTQYF. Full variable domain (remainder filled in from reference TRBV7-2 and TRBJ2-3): GAGVSQSPSNKVTEKGKDVELRCDPISGHTALYWYRQSLGQGLEFLIYFQGNSAPDKSGLPSDRFSAERTGGSVSTLTIQRTQQEDSAVYLCASSWRRSTDTQYFGPGTRLTVL.

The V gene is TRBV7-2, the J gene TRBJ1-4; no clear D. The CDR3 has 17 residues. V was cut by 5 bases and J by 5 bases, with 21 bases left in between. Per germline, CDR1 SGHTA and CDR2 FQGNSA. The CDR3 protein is CASSLTGYPIKNEKLFF. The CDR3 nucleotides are TGTGCCAGCAGCCTCACTGGATACCCCATTAAGAATGAAAAACTGTTTTTT.

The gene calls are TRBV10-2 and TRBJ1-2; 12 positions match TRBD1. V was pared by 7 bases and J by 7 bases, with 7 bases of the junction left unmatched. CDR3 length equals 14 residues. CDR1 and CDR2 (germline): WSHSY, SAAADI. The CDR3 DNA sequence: TGCGCCAGCACTCCGGGACAGGGGGCTAGTGGCTACACCTTC. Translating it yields CASTPGQGASGYTF.

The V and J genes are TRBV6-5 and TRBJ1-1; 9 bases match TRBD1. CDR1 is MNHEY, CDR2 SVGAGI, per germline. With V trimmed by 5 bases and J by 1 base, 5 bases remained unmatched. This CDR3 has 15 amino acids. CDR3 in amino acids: CASSQPTGGNTEAFF. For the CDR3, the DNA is TGTGCCAGCAGTCAACCGACAGGGGGGAACACTGAAGCTTTCTTT.

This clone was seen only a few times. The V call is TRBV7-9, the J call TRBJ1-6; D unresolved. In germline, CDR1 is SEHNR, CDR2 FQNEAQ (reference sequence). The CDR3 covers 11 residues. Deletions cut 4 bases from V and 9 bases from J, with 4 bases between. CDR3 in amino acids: CASSSTSPLHF. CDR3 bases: TGTGCCAGCAGCTCTACTTCACCCCTCCACTTT.

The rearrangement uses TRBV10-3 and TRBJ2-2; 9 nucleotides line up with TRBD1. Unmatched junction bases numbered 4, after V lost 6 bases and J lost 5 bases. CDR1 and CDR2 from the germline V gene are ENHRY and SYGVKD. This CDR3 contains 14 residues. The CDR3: CAIRPGTGTGELFF. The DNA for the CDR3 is TGTGCCATCAGGCCCGGGACAGGGACCGGGGAGCTGTTTTTT.

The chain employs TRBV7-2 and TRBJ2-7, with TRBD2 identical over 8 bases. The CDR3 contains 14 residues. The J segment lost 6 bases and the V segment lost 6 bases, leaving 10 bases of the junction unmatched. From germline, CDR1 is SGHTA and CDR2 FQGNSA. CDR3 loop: CASSYRLATGEQYF. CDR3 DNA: TGTGCCAGCAGTTATAGACTAGCGACGGGCGAGCAGTACTTC.

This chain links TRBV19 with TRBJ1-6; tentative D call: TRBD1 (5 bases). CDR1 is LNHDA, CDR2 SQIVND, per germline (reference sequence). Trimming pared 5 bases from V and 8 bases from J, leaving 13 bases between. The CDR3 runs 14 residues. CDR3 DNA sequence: TGTGCCAGTAGTCGGGTAGGGGAGGATTCACCCCTCCACTTT. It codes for CASSRVGEDSPLHF.

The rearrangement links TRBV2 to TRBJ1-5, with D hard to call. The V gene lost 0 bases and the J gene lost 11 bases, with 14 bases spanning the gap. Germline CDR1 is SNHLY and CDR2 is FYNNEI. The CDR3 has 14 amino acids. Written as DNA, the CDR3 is TGTGCCAGCAGTGAAGCGGTTTCCCTGTCCGCCCAGCATTTT. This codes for CASSEAVSLSAQHF.

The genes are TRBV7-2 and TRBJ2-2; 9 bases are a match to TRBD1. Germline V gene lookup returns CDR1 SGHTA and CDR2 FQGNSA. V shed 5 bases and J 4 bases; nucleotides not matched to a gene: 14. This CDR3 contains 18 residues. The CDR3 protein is CASSHSSGTGLGTGELFF. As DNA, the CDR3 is TGTGCCAGCAGCCACTCCTCCGGGACAGGGCTTGGCACCGGGGAGCTGTTTTTT. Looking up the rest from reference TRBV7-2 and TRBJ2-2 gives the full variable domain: GAGVSQSPSNKVTEKGKDVELRCDPISGHTALYWYRQSLGQGLEFLIYFQGNSAPDKSGLPSDRFSAERTGGSVSTLTIQRTQQEDSAVYLCASSHSSGTGLGTGELFFGEGSRLTVL.

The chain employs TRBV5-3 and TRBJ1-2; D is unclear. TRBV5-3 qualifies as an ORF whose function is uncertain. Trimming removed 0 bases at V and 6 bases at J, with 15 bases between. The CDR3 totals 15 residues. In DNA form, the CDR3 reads TGTGCCAGAAGCTTGGATATGATCAGTAGCCATGGCTACACCTTC. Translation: CARSLDMISSHGYTF.

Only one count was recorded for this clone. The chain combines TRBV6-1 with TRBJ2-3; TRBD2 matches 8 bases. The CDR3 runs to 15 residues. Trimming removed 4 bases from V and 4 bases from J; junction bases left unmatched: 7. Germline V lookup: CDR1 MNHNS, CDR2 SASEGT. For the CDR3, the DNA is TGTGCCAGCAGTGCCGGGGGGGCCCCTCCAGATACGCAGTATTTT. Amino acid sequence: CASSAGGAPPDTQYF.

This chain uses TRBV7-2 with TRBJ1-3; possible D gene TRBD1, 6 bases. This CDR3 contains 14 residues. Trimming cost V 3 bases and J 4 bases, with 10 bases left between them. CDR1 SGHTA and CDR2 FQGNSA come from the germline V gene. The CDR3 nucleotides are TGTGCCAGCAGCTTCGGGGGGCTCGGAAACACCATATATTTT. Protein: CASSFGGLGNTIYF.

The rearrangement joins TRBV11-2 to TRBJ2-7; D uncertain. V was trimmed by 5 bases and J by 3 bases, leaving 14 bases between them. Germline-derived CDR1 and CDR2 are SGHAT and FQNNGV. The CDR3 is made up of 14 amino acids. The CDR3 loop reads CASSPRMDDYEQYF. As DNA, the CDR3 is TGTGCCAGCAGCCCCAGAATGGACGACTACGAGCAGTACTTC.

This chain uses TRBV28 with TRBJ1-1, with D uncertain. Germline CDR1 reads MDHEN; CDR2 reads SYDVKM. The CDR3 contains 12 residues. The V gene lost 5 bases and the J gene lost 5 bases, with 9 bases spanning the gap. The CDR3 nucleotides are TGTGCCAGCAGTCTGCCTAAAACTGAAGCTTTCTTT. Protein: CASSLPKTEAFF.

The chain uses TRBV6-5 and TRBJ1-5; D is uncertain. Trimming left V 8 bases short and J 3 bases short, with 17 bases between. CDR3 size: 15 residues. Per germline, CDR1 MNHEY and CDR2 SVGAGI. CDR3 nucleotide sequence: TGTGCCAGCCGACCTATCGGAAACCTCAATCAGCCCCAGCATTTT. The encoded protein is CASRPIGNLNQPQHF.

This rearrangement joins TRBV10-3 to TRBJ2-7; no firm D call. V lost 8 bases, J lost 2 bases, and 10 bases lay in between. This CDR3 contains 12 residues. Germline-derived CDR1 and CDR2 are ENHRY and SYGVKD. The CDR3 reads CAIGAAAYEQYF. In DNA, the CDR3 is TGTGCCATCGGTGCAGCCGCCTACGAGCAGTACTTC.

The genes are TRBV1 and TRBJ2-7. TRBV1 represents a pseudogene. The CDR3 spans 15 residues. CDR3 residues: CTSSPSQTGGDEQYF. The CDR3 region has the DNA TGCACCAGCAGCCCTAGTCAGACAGGCGGGGACGAGCAGTACTTC.

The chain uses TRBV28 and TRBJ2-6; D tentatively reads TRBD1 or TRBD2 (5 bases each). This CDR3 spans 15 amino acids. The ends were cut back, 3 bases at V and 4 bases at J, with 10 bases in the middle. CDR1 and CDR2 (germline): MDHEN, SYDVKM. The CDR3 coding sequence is TGTGCCAGCAGTTTCTCCGGGGCCGGGGCCAACGTCCTGACTTTC. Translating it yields CASSFSGAGANVLTF. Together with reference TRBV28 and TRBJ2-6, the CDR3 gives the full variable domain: DVKVTQSSRYLVKRTGEKVFLECVQDMDHENMFWYRQDPGLGLRLIYFSYDVKMKEKGDIPEGYSVSREKKERFSLILESASTNQTSMYLCASSFSGAGANVLTFGAGSRLTVL.

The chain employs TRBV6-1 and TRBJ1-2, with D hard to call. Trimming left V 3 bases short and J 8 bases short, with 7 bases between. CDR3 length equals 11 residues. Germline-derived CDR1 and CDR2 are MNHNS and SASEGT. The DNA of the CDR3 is TGTGCCAGCAGTGAGGGTGGCGGCTACACCTTC. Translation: CASSEGGGYTF.